This T cell receptor (beta chain) was retrieved from a study of blood T cell repertoires in COVID-19. Study-wide context: Cohort 3 donors were reported recovered after two negative PCRs, clearance, or symptom resolution. Specimens from acute and convalescent COVID-19 originated in the United States, Italy and Spain.

The CDR3 length is 13 residues. CDR1 and CDR2 (germline): MDHEN, SYDVKM. V dropped 5 bases and J dropped 2 bases, with 9 bases sitting between them. Authors' processing steps: By means of reference gene primer amplification, nucleated cell counts were estimated. Sequenced by immunoSEQ multiplex PCR; TCRdb stores in-frame clones only, minus some. V, J and clone size reflect that table, while D and trimming were determined from the DNA. The table includes hundreds of thousands of clones, 88% detected once. This receptor was taken from an older woman in a cohort exposed to, infected with or recovered from COVID-19 (not recorded which). Sample: PBMCs or T cells enriched from blood (not recorded which). This chain connects TRBV28 to TRBJ1-1, with D maybe TRBD1 (5 bases). In DNA, the CDR3 is TGTGCCAGCAGTACGGGGGTCAACACTGAAGCTTTCTTT. Its protein product is CASSTGVNTEAFF. The variable domain in full, with the rest retrieved from reference TRBV28 and TRBJ1-1, is DVKVTQSSRYLVKRTGEKVFLECVQDMDHENMFWYRQDPGLGLRLIYFSYDVKMKEKGDIPEGYSVSREKKERFSLILESASTNQTSMYLCASSTGVNTEAFFGQGTRLTVV.